This T cell receptor (beta chain) was found in a study of blood T cell repertoires in COVID-19. Study summary: Material from acute and convalescent COVID-19 was sourced from the United States, Italy and Spain. Sources were T cells, B-cell-depleted T cells, or PBMCs; the material itself was cDNA or gDNA.

From germline, CDR1 is MNHEY and CDR2 SVGAGI. CDR3 length equals 15 residues. J gave up 0 bases and V 6 bases, and 6 bases lay outside the gene matches. Per the original data handling: Counts of nucleated cells, estimated from reference gene primer amplification, were obtained. The table came from immunoSEQ multiplex PCR; TCRdb's copy has only in-frame clones and leaves some out. Clone size and the V and J calls come from that table; the DNA yielded D and trimming. The profile shows around 280,000 clones, around 85% of them singletons. The sample consisted of peripheral blood. The chain recombines TRBV6-5 with TRBJ2-3; 7 bases line up with TRBD2. The TCR originated in a woman between 45 and 65 years old with active or convalescent COVID-19. The chain's CDR3 is CASRTTSRSTDTQYF. CDR3 bases: TGTGCCAGCAGAACGACTAGCAGAAGCACAGATACGCAGTATTTT.